This T cell receptor beta chain was retrieved from a study of blood T cell repertoires in COVID-19 (dated by TCRdb to 2020 to 2022). Broadly, across the study: Samples from collaborators originated in the United States, Italy and Spain and spanned both the acute and convalescent phases of COVID-19. The material from the prospective study consisted of cDNA or gDNA derived from T cells, B-cell-depleted T cells, or PBMCs. The dataset comprised deeply sampled blood TCRbeta repertoires from subjects exposed to, actively infected with, or recovered from COVID-19. The repertoires were released in a freely available public database intended as a resource for research on the immune response to SARS-CoV-2. Samples were obtained from the ongoing ImmuneRACE study (first 160 participants) and from 950 to 1,500 subjects provided by 6 global collaborators. The sample metadata nearly always contained a de-identified subject ID, COVID-19 status, age in years and sex. Where available, HLA class I and class II types were taken from metadata supplied by the sample provider and were not determined by assay-based typing. The research as a whole found: Clinical and demographic metadata were provided uncurated, with the amount varying by source and participant.

The CDR3, cysteine through phenylalanine, is 15 amino acids long. Kept here is only the CDR3 DNA, which spans 45 bases and is read in frame from base 1. The collaborating institutions used their own protocols to collect whole blood in K2EDTA tubes. For TCRbeta analysis, collaborator samples were shipped as frozen whole blood, as isolated PBMCs, or as DNA extracted from either sample type. TCRbeta CDR3 regions were amplified from genomic DNA using the immunoSEQ Assay, a bias-controlled multiplex PCR. Per the original workflow: Within the assay, amplification of reference gene primers was used to estimate how many nucleated cells each sample contained. Sequence reads were collapsed and filtered to measure the absolute abundance of every unique TCRbeta CDR3 rearrangement. Productive Simpson clonality was computed per sample as the square root of Simpson's diversity index over productive rearrangements. TCRdb provides this immuneACCESS table in a form limited to in-frame rearrangements. Some clones are lacking; in checked studies, under half of them reflect an unresolved V gene, and why the rest are absent is not known. V, J and clone size are those of that table, while D and trimming were read from the DNA. This sample lists about 190,000 clones; more than 60% were detected once. 12% of the sample goes to the ten largest clones.

About this clone: Its recognized antigen is unknown. No quality values exist for individual bases; no much larger clone is one base distant.

The source is a woman aged 50 to 60 with acute or convalescent COVID-19. This sequence uses TRBV12-1 and TRBJ1-4. TRBV12-1 has pseudogene status. Source material: peripheral blood. This receptor has the CDR3 CASSFVVGANEKLFF. The sequence in DNA is TGTGCCAGCAGCTTTGTAGTGGGAGCTAATGAAAAACTGTTTTTT.